Shown below are 18 T cell receptor beta chains from a single sample sequenced in a study of T cells in Graves' hyperthyroidism and ophthalmopathy. Researchers amplified the TCR beta CDR3 regions from RNA transcripts. The study used the HTBI primer set for a first-round RT-PCR of the TCR CDR3. Via MiXCR, TCRdb re-called the multiplex PCR reads, giving one row per CDR3 protein. The table has approximately 590,000 distinct CDR3 sequences, about half seen once. Sequencing was done on a sample of peripheral blood or thyroid tissue (not recorded which). Receptors were obtained from a woman aged 18-29 years with Graves' hyperthyroidism.

The chain employs TRBV25-1 and TRBJ1-2, with 8 positions matching TRBD1. The germline V gene has CDR1 MGHDK and CDR2 SYGVNS. The CDR3 has 13 residues. The CDR3 loop reads CASTIQGGYGYTF. As DNA, the CDR3 is TGTGCTAGTACTATACAGGGGGGCTATGGCTACACCTTC.

This clonotype was seen a handful of times. This chain joins TRBV11-2 and TRBJ1-1; D not resolved. The CDR3 consists of 13 residues. The V gene lost 3 bases and the J gene lost 6 bases, with 11 bases spanning the gap. The germline gives CDR1 SGHAT, CDR2 FQNNGV. DNA for the CDR3: TGTGCCAGCAGCTTGGGGTTCGGTTCTGAAGCTTTCTTT. This codes for CASSLGFGSEAFF.

This clonotype was observed a single time. This rearrangement joins TRBV25-1 to TRBJ2-7, with 9 positions matching TRBD2. Trimming removed 5 bases from V and 6 bases from J; junction bases left unmatched: 17. Germline loops: CDR1 MGHDK, CDR2 SYGVNS. This CDR3 has 17 residues. This CDR3 reads CASSYSSNAGGPREQYF. The CDR3 DNA is TGTGCCAGCAGTTACTCTTCGAATGCGGGAGGGCCTCGCGAGCAGTACTTC.

Details on this clonotype: No conserved phenylalanine or tryptophan is present at the end of the CDR3, so a read error is the likely explanation. The DNA is left out, because the CDR3 cannot be placed on it with certainty; the CDR3 is given as TCRdb lists it. The chain employs TRBV7-6 and TRBJ2-7; TRBD2, as called in the table, went unchecked against the DNA. The CDR3 numbers 10 amino acids, ends counted. Germline V lookup: CDR1 SGHVS, CDR2 FNYEAQ. The CDR3 spells CASSRLGLAS.

This clonotype has a handful of counts. The CDR3 here is CASSVGQASYGYTF. In DNA, the CDR3 is TGTGCCAGCAGCGTAGGTCAGGCGTCCTATGGCTACACCTTC. The chain employs TRBV9 and TRBJ1-2, with D unresolved. The length of the CDR3 is 14 residues. Germline CDR1 SGDLS, CDR2 YYNGEE. V lost 0 bases, J lost 4 bases, and 10 bases lay in between.

The chain links TRBV20-1 to TRBJ2-7; D gene ambiguous. Germline CDR1 DFQATT, CDR2 SNEGSKA (reference sequence). Trimming pared 1 base from V and 7 bases from J, leaving 14 bases between. This CDR3 spans 13 amino acids. The CDR3 sequence: CSARALGLGEQYF. CDR3 DNA sequence: TGCAGTGCTAGAGCGTTAGGGCTGGGGGAGCAGTACTTC.

This clonotype was counted between two and nine times. This sequence joins TRBV20-1 and TRBJ2-7; possibly TRBD2 for D (6 bases). The CDR3 is 14 residues long. V was cut by 3 bases and J by 0 bases, with 12 bases left in between. Germline V gene lookup returns CDR1 DFQATT and CDR2 SNEGSKA (reference sequence). CDR3 amino acids: CSAREEGSSYEQYF. The CDR3 DNA follows: TGCAGTGCTAGGGAGGAGGGGTCCTCCTACGAGCAGTACTTC.

The chain couples TRBV7-8 to TRBJ1-1; D ambiguous. CDR3 size: 14 residues. Germline V lookup: CDR1 SGHVS, CDR2 FQNEAQ. V was clipped by 8 bases and J by 6 bases, with 19 bases between them. The chain's CDR3 is CASSIREIGSEAFF. DNA of the CDR3: TGTGCCAGCTCCATTAGAGAAATTGGGTCTGAAGCTTTCTTT.

This clonotype was seen at least ten times. The DNA for the CDR3 is TGTGCCAGCAGCTTAGTGGGCAGCCAACAAGAGACCCAGTACTTC. Its translation: CASSLVGSQQETQYF. The rearrangement links TRBV7-8 to TRBJ2-5; D unresolved. With 1 base removed from V and 2 bases from J, the gap between germline ends came to 11 bases. This CDR3 has 15 amino acids. The germline gives CDR1 SGHVS, CDR2 FQNEAQ.

CDR3 residues: CSVSTPTENYGYTF. The CDR3, as DNA: TGCAGCGTGTCCACCCCGACAGAGAACTATGGCTACACCTTC. The J gene is TRBJ1-2, the V gene TRBV29-1; maybe TRBD1 (5 bases). Per germline, CDR1 SQVTM and CDR2 ANQGSEA. The V and J ends lost 6 bases and 2 bases respectively, with 16 bases between them. The CDR3 is 14 amino acids.

This clonotype appeared a few times. The genes are TRBV9 and TRBJ2-7; D call uncertain. The CDR3 spans 15 residues. CDR1 SGDLS and CDR2 YYNGEE come from the germline V gene. V was cut by 0 bases and J by 3 bases, with 13 bases left in between. CDR3 bases: TGTGCCAGCAGCGTAGGGACGGGCCCAGGCTACGAGCAGTACTTC. Amino acids: CASSVGTGPGYEQYF. Supplemented by reference TRBV9 and TRBJ2-7, the full variable domain reads DSGVTQTPKHLITATGQRVTLRCSPRSGDLSVYWYQQSLDQGLQFLIQYYNGEERAKGNILERFSAQQFPDLHSELNLSSLELGDSALYFCASSVGTGPGYEQYFGPGTRLTVT.

The V gene is TRBV12-3 or TRBV12-4, the J gene TRBJ1-2, with 8 bases lining up with TRBD1. The CDR3 is made up of 13 amino acids. The V segment lost 4 bases and the J segment 8 bases; nucleotides outside the gene matches: 6. This CDR3 reads CASSYSDRVGYTF. CDR3 in DNA: TGTGCCAGCAGTTACTCGGACAGGGTCGGCTACACCTTC.

As for this clonotype: One end of the junction does not line up with germline, which may come from a read error. This chain uses TRBV7-9 with TRBJ2-7; perhaps D is TRBD1 or TRBD2 (5 bases each). This CDR3 has 16 amino acids. Germline V gene sequence: CDR1 SEHNR, CDR2 FQNEAQ (reference sequence). CDR3 DNA sequence: TGCGCCAGCAGCTTGGTACGGGGCCAACCCCCCTACGAGCAGTACTTC. This translates into CASSLVRGQPPYEQYF.

This clonotype was detected only a few times. The gene calls are TRBV12-3 or TRBV12-4 and TRBJ1-2; D gene uncertain. The V and J ends lost 9 bases and 2 bases respectively, with 10 bases between them. This CDR3 is 12 amino acids long. CDR3 bases: TGTGCCAGTCCTACGGACAACTATGGCTACACCTTC. Amino acids: CASPTDNYGYTF.

This clonotype appeared a few times. The J gene is TRBJ1-1, the V gene TRBV12-3 or TRBV12-4, with D hard to call. The CDR3 is 15 amino acids. Trimming left V 5 bases short and J 2 bases short, with 15 bases between. CDR3 DNA: TGTGCCAGCAGTCCAAGGAGAGGGCAAAACACTGAAGCTTTCTTT. Its protein product is CASSPRRGQNTEAFF.

This clonotype was counted ten times or more. The V call is TRBV6-5, the J call TRBJ1-5, with 11 positions matching TRBD1. Germline lookup yields CDR1 MNHEY and CDR2 SVGAGI. This CDR3 spans 14 amino acids. Trimming at V came to 4 bases and at J to 6 bases, leaving 2 bases not matched to a gene. The CDR3 protein is CASSFGTGGQPQHF. In DNA form, the CDR3 reads TGTGCCAGCAGTTTCGGGACAGGGGGTCAGCCCCAGCATTTT.

The V and J genes are TRBV29-1 and TRBJ2-7; 8 bases agree with TRBD1. CDR1 and CDR2 from the germline V gene are SQVTM and ANQGSEA. Trimming took 8 bases from V and 6 from J; bases not matched to a gene: 3. CDR3 length equals 10 residues. CDR3 protein: CSQQGGEQYF. In DNA, the CDR3 is TGCAGCCAACAGGGGGGCGAGCAGTACTTC.

This clonotype occurred many times. V usage is TRBV25-1 and J usage is TRBJ2-5; the match to TRBD1 covers 7 bases. There are 15 residues in the CDR3. Per germline, CDR1 MGHDK and CDR2 SYGVNS. V lost 1 base and J lost 5; bases outside the gene matches: 7. CDR3 in DNA: TGTGCCAGCAGTGAATGGGCAGGGGGTGGGGAGACCCAGTACTTC. The encoded protein is CASSEWAGGGETQYF.